Listed below are T cell receptor beta chains from one sample, sequenced in a study of T-cell reconstitution after alpha-beta-depleted transplantation in children. TCRdb called the PCR reads again in MiXCR, with one record for every CDR3 protein. Here the sample spans 450,000 to 550,000 distinct CDR3 sequences, about an eighth being singletons. The sample was PBMCs, mostly from graft donor cells, taken 180 days after TCRalphabeta/CD19-depleted stem cell transplant. The receptor source for this set is a female patient aged 2-15 years who had a stem cell transplant for aplastic anemia, so the T cells may come from the graft donor. CDR3s include the opening cysteine and the closing phenylalanine or tryptophan. D genes are given only for firm matches. Not all rows give a size; the values are once, few, many and, for expanded clones, a class.

j_call clone_size d_call v_call cdr3_aa cdr3_nt
TRBJ2-1 many - TRBV10-3 CAISESPKANEQFF TGTGCCATCAGTGAGTCGCCAAAAGCCAATGAGCAGTTCTTC
TRBJ2-7 few TRBD1 TRBV9 CASSVGTGGHEQYF TGTGCCAGCAGCGTCGGGACAGGGGGGCACGAGCAGTACTTC
TRBJ1-1 few - TRBV6-5 CASSSIQENTEAFF TGTGCCAGCAGTTCGATACAGGAGAACACTGAAGCTTTCTTT
TRBJ2-3 few TRBD1 TRBV12-3/TRBV12-4 CASRDRTGETNTQYF TGTGCCAGCAGAGATAGGACAGGGGAAACAAATACGCAGTATTTT
TRBJ1-6 few - TRBV7-9 CASSLAGRENSPLHF TGTGCCAGCAGCTTAGCTGGCAGGGAAAATTCACCCCTCCACTTT
TRBJ2-2 many TRBD2 TRBV29-1 CSGTSGYTGELFF TGCAGCGGGACTAGCGGCTACACCGGGGAGCTGTTTTTT
TRBJ2-2 few - TRBV9 CASSVGRRLAGELFF TGTGCCAGCAGCGTAGGCAGGAGGTTAGCCGGGGAGCTGTTTTTT
TRBJ2-7 few - TRBV12-3/TRBV12-4 CASSIQGADEQYF TGTGCCAGCAGCATCCAGGGAGCAGACGAGCAGTACTTC
TRBJ2-2 few TRBD2 TRBV28 CASSAASGAAGELFF TGTGCCAGCAGTGCGGCTAGCGGGGCTGCAGGGGAGCTGTTTTTT
TRBJ2-2 few - TRBV12-3/TRBV12-4 CASSPGQKYTGELFF TGTGCCAGCAGCCCCGGACAGAAATACACCGGGGAGCTGTTTTTT
TRBJ1-2 - - TRBV11-2 CASSLNRQSYGYTF TGTGCCAGCAGCTTAAACAGGCAGAGCTATGGCTACACCTTC
TRBJ1-3 - - TRBV5-5 CASSLDINSGNTIYF TGTGCCAGCAGCTTGGACATAAACTCTGGAAACACCATATATTTT
TRBJ2-1 few TRBD1 TRBV29-1 CSVDRTGGSEQFF TGCAGCGTCGACCGGACAGGGGGGAGCGAGCAGTTCTTC
TRBJ1-4 few - TRBV5-1 CASSLGQSGEKLFF TGCGCCAGCAGCTTGGGACAGTCCGGCGAAAAACTGTTTTTT
TRBJ2-7 - - TRBV20-1 CSARGATYEQYF TGCAGTGCTAGGGGGGCCACCTACGAGCAGTACTTC
TRBJ2-1 many TRBD2 TRBV5-1 CASSWGLAGDEQFF TGCGCCAGCAGCTGGGGACTAGCGGGAGACGAGCAGTTCTTC
TRBJ2-1 few TRBD1 TRBV24-1 CATSDPRTGYNEQFF TGTGCCACCAGTGATCCACGGACAGGGTACAATGAGCAGTTCTTC
TRBJ1-1 - - TRBV28 CASSYRHNTEAFF TGTGCCAGCAGTTACCGCCACAACACTGAAGCTTTCTTT
TRBJ2-1 many - TRBV5-1 CASSLVFDEQFF TGCGCCAGCAGCTTGGTATTCGATGAGCAGTTCTTC
TRBJ2-2 many - TRBV7-9 CASSLAGGTGELFF TGTGCCAGCAGCCTCGCCGGGGGCACCGGGGAGCTGTTTTTT
TRBJ2-7 few TRBD2 TRBV7-6 CASSSTAGASYEQYF TGTGCCAGCAGCTCGACGGCGGGAGCTTCCTACGAGCAGTACTTC
TRBJ2-5 - - TRBV11-2 CASSLVLHQETQYF TGTGCCAGCAGCTTAGTCCTCCACCAAGAGACCCAGTACTTC
TRBJ2-5 - - TRBV6-5 CASSYGTSVETQYF TGTGCCAGCAGTTACGGTACATCGGTGGAGACCCAGTACTTC
TRBJ2-1 - TRBD1 TRBV6-1 CASRTGGMDEQFF TGTGCCAGCAGGACAGGGGGCATGGATGAGCAGTTCTTC
TRBJ1-4 - - TRBV29-1 CSVEAFKGVTNEKLFF TGCAGCGTTGAAGCCTTTAAGGGGGTAACTAATGAAAAACTGTTTTTT
TRBJ2-1 few TRBD1 TRBV20-1 CSARGQVLLEQFF TGCAGTGCTAGGGGACAGGTACTGCTTGAGCAGTTCTTC
TRBJ2-3 - TRBD2 TRBV3-1 CASSQGTSGRSTDTQYF TGTGCCAGCAGCCAAGGGACTAGCGGGAGATCGACAGATACGCAGTATTTT
TRBJ1-5 few TRBD1 TRBV27 CASSPTGGVDQPQHF TGTGCCAGCAGTCCCACAGGGGGGGTAGATCAGCCCCAGCATTTT
TRBJ2-1 - TRBD1 TRBV7-2 CASYEVFGTGGDEQFF TGTGCCAGCTACGAAGTTTTTGGGACAGGGGGCGATGAGCAGTTCTTC
TRBJ1-1 many - TRBV7-9 CASSLRAIPTEAFF TGTGCCAGCAGCTTAAGGGCCATACCCACTGAAGCTTTCTTT
TRBJ2-7 few - TRBV11-1 CASSLAAVWAVRRDEQYF TGTGCCAGCAGCTTAGCCGCCGTCTGGGCCGTCCGGAGGGACGAGCAGTACTTC
TRBJ1-5 - - TRBV24-1 CATQWGPPLSQPQHF TGTGCCACTCAGTGGGGGCCGCCCCTCAGTCAGCCCCAGCATTTT
TRBJ2-6 few - TRBV27 CASSYGGPGANVLTF TGTGCCAGCAGTTACGGGGGACCCGGGGCCAACGTCCTGACTTTC
TRBJ2-5 few - TRBV5-1 CASAPGHKETQYF TGCGCCAGCGCCCCGGGACATAAAGAGACCCAGTACTTC
TRBJ2-7 few - TRBV12-3/TRBV12-4 CASSRDGRAISEQYF TGTGCCAGCAGTCGCGACGGCAGGGCGATTAGCGAGCAGTACTTC
TRBJ2-1 - TRBD2 TRBV28 CASSCLAGGNEQFF TGTGCCAGCAGTTGTCTAGCGGGAGGGAATGAGCAGTTCTTC
TRBJ1-1 few - TRBV7-2 CASSLPVGEAFF TGTGCCAGCAGCTTACCCGTAGGTGAAGCTTTCTTT
TRBJ2-3 many - TRBV5-5 CASSGRGPTSGTDTQYF TGTGCCAGCAGCGGAAGGGGACCCACCTCAGGCACAGATACGCAGTATTTT
TRBJ1-1 - - TRBV12-3/TRBV12-4 CASSPLTLDGTNTEAFF TGTGCCAGCAGTCCGCTGACCCTGGATGGGACGAACACTGAAGCTTTCTTT
TRBJ1-2 - - TRBV20-1 CSARVGTGWWYGYTF TGCAGTGCTAGAGTTGGAACAGGTTGGTGGTATGGCTACACCTTC
TRBJ1-3 - - TRBV28 CASTDRSSGNTIYF TGTGCCAGCACCGACAGGTCCTCTGGAAACACCATATATTTT
TRBJ2-1 - - TRBV4-2 CASSQLITGPTYNEQFF TGTGCCAGCAGCCAATTGATAACAGGGCCAACCTACAATGAGCAGTTCTTC
TRBJ2-1 many TRBD2 TRBV14 CASSPRLAVYNEQFF TGTGCCAGCAGCCCTAGACTAGCGGTCTACAATGAGCAGTTCTTC
TRBJ2-2 - - TRBV7-2 CASARRKANTGELFF TGTGCCAGCGCTCGGCGGAAGGCGAACACCGGGGAGCTGTTTTTT
TRBJ2-7 - TRBD2 TRBV6-1 CASVRLAGAYEQYF TGTGCCAGCGTGAGACTAGCTGGCGCCTACGAGCAGTACTTC
TRBJ2-3 few - TRBV7-3 CASSPGLAVDTQYF TGTGCCAGCTCCCCGGGGCTCGCCGTGGATACGCAGTATTTT
TRBJ2-1 - TRBD2 TRBV5-1 CASSPTSGRASSYNEQFF TGCGCCAGCAGCCCGACTAGCGGGAGGGCCAGCTCCTACAATGAGCAGTTCTTC
TRBJ2-1 - - TRBV19 CASSIRDNEQFF TGTGCCAGTAGTATTCGCGACAATGAGCAGTTCTTC
TRBJ2-5 - - TRBV7-7 CASSYGADPYQETQYF TGTGCCAGCAGTTATGGGGCGGACCCGTACCAAGAGACCCAGTACTTC
TRBJ2-1 few - TRBV5-8 CASRSRGAPSYNEQFF TGTGCCAGCAGGTCAAGGGGGGCCCCATCCTACAATGAGCAGTTCTTC
TRBJ1-6 few TRBD1 TRBV4-3 CASSPGQSSYNSPLHF TGCGCCAGCAGCCCGGGACAGAGCTCCTATAATTCACCCCTCCACTTT
TRBJ2-1 few - TRBV28 CASSFLTGLGNEQFF TGTGCCAGCAGTTTTTTGACAGGTTTAGGGAATGAGCAGTTCTTC
TRBJ1-1 few - TRBV12-3/TRBV12-4 CASSPRGRNMNTEAFF TGTGCCAGCAGTCCCCGTGGCCGCAACATGAACACTGAAGCTTTCTTT
TRBJ2-4 many - TRBV6-2/TRBV6-3 CASSYSSVGGHEGNIQYF TGTGCCAGCAGTTACTCGAGTGTGGGAGGACATGAAGGGAACATTCAGTACTTC
TRBJ1-1 few TRBD1 TRBV4-2 CASSHPTGRNTEAFF TGTGCCAGCAGCCACCCGACAGGGCGAAACACTGAAGCTTTCTTT
TRBJ1-5 - - TRBV28 CASSFRGGYSNQPQHF TGTGCCAGCAGTTTCCGCGGCGGGTATAGCAATCAGCCCCAGCATTTT
TRBJ2-3 - TRBD2 TRBV6-5 CASSYSISSGRSADTQYF TGTGCCAGCAGTTACTCGATCTCTAGCGGGAGGAGTGCAGATACGCAGTATTTT
TRBJ2-1 - TRBD2 TRBV20-1 CSARTSGLTYNEQFF TGCAGTGCCAGGACTAGCGGGCTGACCTACAATGAGCAGTTCTTC
TRBJ2-1 few TRBD2 TRBV24-1 CATSDRGTSGYNEQFF TGTGCCACCAGTGATCGCGGGACTAGCGGATACAATGAGCAGTTCTTC
TRBJ2-1 few - TRBV20-1 CSARSSGGILYNEQFF TGCAGTGCTAGGTCCTCGGGCGGGATTCTGTACAATGAGCAGTTCTTC